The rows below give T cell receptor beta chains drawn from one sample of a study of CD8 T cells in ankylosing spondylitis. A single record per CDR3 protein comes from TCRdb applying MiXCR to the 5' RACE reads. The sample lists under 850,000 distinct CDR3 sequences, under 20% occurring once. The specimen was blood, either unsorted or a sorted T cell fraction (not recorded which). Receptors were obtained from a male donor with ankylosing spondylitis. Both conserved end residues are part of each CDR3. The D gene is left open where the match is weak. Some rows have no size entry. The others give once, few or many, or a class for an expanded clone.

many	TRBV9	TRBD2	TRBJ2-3	TGTGCCAGCAGCGGACGACTAGCGGGGGGGTTCGCACCTAGCACAGATACGCAGTATTTT	CASSGRLAGGFAPSTDTQYF
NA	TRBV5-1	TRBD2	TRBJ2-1	TGCGCCAGCAGCTTGGGGGCTAGCGGGGGAAATGAGCAGTTCTTC	CASSLGASGGNEQFF
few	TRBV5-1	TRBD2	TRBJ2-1	TGCGCCAGCAGCTCAGAGGGACTAGGGGGGAGGTCCTACAATGAGCAGTTCTTC	CASSSEGLGGRSYNEQFF
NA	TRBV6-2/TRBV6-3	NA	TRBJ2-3	TGTGCCAGCAGTTATTCCGGGACTTTCCCCCATTCGCAGTATTTT	CASSYSGTFPHSQYF
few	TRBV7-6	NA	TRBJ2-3	TGTGCCAGCAGCTTATCCTTCGGGAGCCCCACTAGCACAGATACGCAGTATTTT	CASSLSFGSPTSTDTQYF
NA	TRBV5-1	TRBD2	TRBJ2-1	TGCGCCAGCAGTACGGGGGGAGGTGTCCGTGAGCAGTTCTTC	CASSTGGGVREQFF
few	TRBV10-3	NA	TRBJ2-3	TGTGCCATCAGAGGGCCGGGTGGGGATACGCAGTATTTT	CAIRGPGGDTQYF
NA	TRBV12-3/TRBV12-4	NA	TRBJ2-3	TGTGCCAGCAGCCCCGGGACATTGGCGGATACGCAGTATTTT	CASSPGTLADTQYF
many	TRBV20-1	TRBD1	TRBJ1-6	TGCAGTGCTCCTTCGAGACAGGGCGCTAATTCACCCCTCCACTTT	CSAPSRQGANSPLHF
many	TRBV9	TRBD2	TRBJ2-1	TGTGCCAGCAGCGTAAGCGGGAGCTCCTACAATGAGCAGTTCTTC	CASSVSGSSYNEQFF
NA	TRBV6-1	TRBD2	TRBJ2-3	TGTGCCAGCAGGCTAGCGGGGGGGCCGCTCCACACAGATACGCAGTATTTT	CASRLAGGPLHTDTQYF
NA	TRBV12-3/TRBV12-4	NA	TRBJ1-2	TGTGCCAGCAGTCCAGGGGCCTCGTTCAACTATGGCTACACCTTC	CASSPGASFNYGYTF
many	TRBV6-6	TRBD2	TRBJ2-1	TGTGCCAGCAGTTACGCGGCGGGGGGTGAGCAGTTCTTC	CASSYAAGGEQFF
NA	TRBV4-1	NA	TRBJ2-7	TGCGCCAGCAGCCAAGTGATAGGGAGACACGAGCAGTACTTC	CASSQVIGRHEQYF
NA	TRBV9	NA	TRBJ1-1	TGTGCCAGCAGCGCCGCGGGGGGTGAAGCTTTCTTT	CASSAAGGEAFF
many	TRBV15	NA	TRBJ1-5	TGTGCCACCAGCAGAGATCGGACGGGGAAGGGGAATCAGCCCCAGCATTTT	CATSRDRTGKGNQPQHF
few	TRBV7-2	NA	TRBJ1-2	TGTGCCAGCAGCTTAGCCGGGACAAAGGGGGGCTACACCTTC	CASSLAGTKGGYTF
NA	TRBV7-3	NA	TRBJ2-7	TGTGCCAGCAGCCGAGACGGACAAACTCCGATGCAGTACTTC	CASSRDGQTPMQYF
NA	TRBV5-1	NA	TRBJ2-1	TGCGCCAGCAGCTTGGGTGAGGGGGGGTACAATGAGCAGTTCTTC	CASSLGEGGYNEQFF
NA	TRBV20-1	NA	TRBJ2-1	TGCAGTGCCTCTTTCGGCGTTGAGGGGGAGTTCTTC	CSASFGVEGEFF
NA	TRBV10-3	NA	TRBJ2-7	TGTGCCATCAGTGGGGGGGCAGGGCCGGACTACGAGCAGTACTTC	CAISGGAGPDYEQYF
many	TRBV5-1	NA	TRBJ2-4	TGCGCCAGCAGCTTGGAACCCGGGGGGCGGGAACCTCATGTAGCCAAAAACATTCAGTACTTC	CASSLEPGGREPHVAKNIQYF
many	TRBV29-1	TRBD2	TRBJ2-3	TGCAGCGTTGAAGATCTTGCGGGGGACTACGGGACAGATACGCAGTATTTT	CSVEDLAGDYGTDTQYF
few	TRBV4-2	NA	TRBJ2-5	TGTGCCAGCAGCCAAGATATTGGATCCGGGGGGCGAGAGACCCAGTACTTC	CASSQDIGSGGRETQYF
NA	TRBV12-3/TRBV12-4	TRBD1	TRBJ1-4	TGTGCCAGCAGAAGACAGGGGCTGGGGGAAAAACTGTTTTTT	CASRRQGLGEKLFF
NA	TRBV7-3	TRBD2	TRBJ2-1	TGTGCCAGCAGCACTGCTAGCGGACCTTACAATGAGCAGTTCTTC	CASSTASGPYNEQFF
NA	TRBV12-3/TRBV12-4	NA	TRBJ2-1	TGTGCCAGCAGTTTAGCGGTAGGGAGTAGCAATGAGCAGTTCTTC	CASSLAVGSSNEQFF
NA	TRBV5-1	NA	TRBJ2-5	TGCGCCAGCAGACTCTGGCATCTAGCCCACCAAGAGACCCAGTACTTC	CASRLWHLAHQETQYF
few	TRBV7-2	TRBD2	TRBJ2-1	TGTGCCAGCAGCTTAGGGCTAGCGGGGGGGAAATACAATGAGCAGTTCTTC	CASSLGLAGGKYNEQFF
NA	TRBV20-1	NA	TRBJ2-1	TGCAGTGCTCCCATGGGGGGGCACGGCCTCAATGAGCAGTTCTTC	CSAPMGGHGLNEQFF
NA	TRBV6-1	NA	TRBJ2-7	TGTGCCAGCAGCCAATTGCGGATCTCTGGAGACGAGCAGTACTTC	CASSQLRISGDEQYF
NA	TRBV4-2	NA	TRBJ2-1	TGTGCCAGCAGCCAAGGGAGCGAGGGCGGTGAGCAGTTCTTC	CASSQGSEGGEQFF
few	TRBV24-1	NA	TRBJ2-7	TGTGCCACCAGTGATGCCGGGACAACGCACGAGCAGTACTTC	CATSDAGTTHEQYF
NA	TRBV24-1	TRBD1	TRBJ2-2	TGTGCCACCAGTGAACGACAGGGGCCCACCGGGGAGCTGTTTTTT	CATSERQGPTGELFF
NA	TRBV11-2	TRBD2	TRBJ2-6	TGTGCCAGCAGCTTATCGGGGGGAGCTGGGGCCAACGTCCTGACTTTC	CASSLSGGAGANVLTF
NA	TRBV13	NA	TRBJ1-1	TGTGCCAGCAGCTTAGTTGGGAAGACTGAAGCTTTCTTT	CASSLVGKTEAFF
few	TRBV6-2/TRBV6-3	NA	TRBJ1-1	TGTGCCAGCAGTAGGGCGGGGCACACTGAAGCTTTCTTT	CASSRAGHTEAFF
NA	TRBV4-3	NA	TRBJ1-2	TGCGCCAGCAGCCAAGACAGGGACTATGGCTACACCTTC	CASSQDRDYGYTF
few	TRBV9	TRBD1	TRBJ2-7	TGTGCCAGCAGCGTAGGATCCAGGACAGGGGTGCCCTACGAGCAGTACTTC	CASSVGSRTGVPYEQYF
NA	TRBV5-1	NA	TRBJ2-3	TGCGCCAGCAGCTCTGAGGCAGTGACAGATACGCAGTATTTT	CASSSEAVTDTQYF
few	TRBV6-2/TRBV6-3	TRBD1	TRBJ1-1	TGTGCCAGCAGTACAGGGGGCAGGGGTGAAGCTTTCTTT	CASSTGGRGEAFF
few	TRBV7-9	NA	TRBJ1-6	TGTGCCAGCAGCCCCGGTCCGGGGACCCGTTCACCCCTCCACTTT	CASSPGPGTRSPLHF
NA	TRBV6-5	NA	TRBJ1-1	TGTGCCAGCAGTTACGGTCTCCAGAACACTGAAGCTTTCTTT	CASSYGLQNTEAFF
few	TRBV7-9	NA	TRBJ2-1	TGTGCCAGCAGCTTAGGGAGCCTCGGGGAGCAGTTCTTC	CASSLGSLGEQFF
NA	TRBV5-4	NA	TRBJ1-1	TGTGCCAGCAGCTTGGAGGATGGCGGGTACACTGAAGCTTTCTTT	CASSLEDGGYTEAFF
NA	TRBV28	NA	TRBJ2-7	TGTGCCAGCAGCTTACAGGGAGCGACCCTCTGGGAGCAGTACTTC	CASSLQGATLWEQYF
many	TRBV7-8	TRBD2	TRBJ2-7	TGTGCCAGCAGACGGACTAGCGGGGAGGGGCAGTACTTC	CASRRTSGEGQYF
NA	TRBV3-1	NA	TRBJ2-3	TGTGCCAGCAGCCCCCGGGACTTGGGCACAGATACGCAGTATTTT	CASSPRDLGTDTQYF
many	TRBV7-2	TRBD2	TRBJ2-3	TGTGCCAGCAGCCGGGAGGCTTATAGCACAGATACGCAGTATTTT	CASSREAYSTDTQYF
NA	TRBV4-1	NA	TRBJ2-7	TGCGCCAGCAGCCAAGAAATACACCTATACGAGCAGTACTTC	CASSQEIHLYEQYF
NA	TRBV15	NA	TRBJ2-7	TGTGCCACCAGCAGAGATCTGGGTCTTCACTCCTACGAGCAGTACTTT	CATSRDLGLHSYEQYF
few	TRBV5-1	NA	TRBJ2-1	TGCGCCAGCACCTTCGATCCTACATCCGAGAATGAGCAGTTCTTC	CASTFDPTSENEQFF